This T cell receptor beta chain appears in the sequencing data of a study of Ad26.COV2.S vaccination and SARS-CoV-2 variants. Study-level information: In the study, Ad26.COV2.S was injected intramuscularly once, or twice 56 days apart.

The treatment was: roughly 18 received Ad26.COV2.S at low or high dose, single or two shots; about 5 received placebo; per-sample allocation not given. Sampling took place 63 days after the first vaccine or placebo injection. TCRdb's table, derived via immunoSEQ multiplex PCR, lists solely in-frame clones and lacks some. The sample lists about 350,000 clones, around 83% seen once, with roughly 3.1% in the top ten. The source was peripheral blood, collected in a trial of Ad26.COV2.S vaccine versus placebo. This TCR was recovered from a person aged 18 to 65 who received the Ad26.COV2.S COVID-19 vaccine or a placebo.

As DNA, the CDR3 is TGTGCCAGCGGAGATTTGGGGGGTGGAGATACGCAGTATTTT. This translates into CASGDLGGGDTQYF. The rearrangement uses TRBV21-1 and TRBJ2-3; the D call in the table, TRBD2, was not verified against the DNA. TRBV21-1 is a known pseudogene. The CDR3 contains 14 residues.